This TCR beta chain stems from a study of CD8 T cells in ankylosing spondylitis. Study-wide points: Prior literature has documented some motif variants in synovial fluid and blood from reactive arthritis. Reports say disease-linked clones showed up significantly more in matched ankylosing spondylitis synovial fluid. CD8+ by phenotype, disease-linked clones were relatively rare in peripheral blood. It appeared that ankylosing spondylitis blood was characterized by a TCR beta motif of fewer than ten highly homologous variants.

Trimming left V 6 bases short and J 5 bases short, with 13 bases between. This CDR3 region has 13 residues. By quantitative 5'-RACE with molecular barcodes, the TCR beta libraries were made. From the 5' RACE reads, TCRdb called clonotypes with MiXCR, one entry per CDR3 protein. The table has approximately 150,000 distinct CDR3 sequences, approximately 17% seen once. This clonotype was observed a few times. Its antigen is currently unknown. Sequencing was done on a sample of blood, either unsorted or a sorted T cell fraction (not recorded which). This TCR came from a male donor with ankylosing spondylitis. The chain joins TRBV12-3 or TRBV12-4 to TRBJ2-5, with D perhaps matching TRBD1 (5 bases). CDR3 residues: CASSPPGSETQYF. CDR3 sequence (DNA): TGTGCCAGCAGCCCTCCAGGGTCTGAGACCCAGTACTTC.